Listed below are T cell receptor beta chains from one sample, sequenced in a study of blood T cell repertoires in COVID-19. Measured with immunoSEQ multiplex PCR; TCRdb has only the in-frame clones, and not every one. This table has about 480,000 clones, around nine tenths appearing once. The specimen sequenced was PBMCs or T cells enriched from blood (not recorded which). These receptors were taken from a woman younger than 30 with acute COVID-19. CDR3s include the opening cysteine and the closing phenylalanine or tryptophan. Fields, in order: D gene, V gene, J gene, CDR3 length, clone size, CDR3 protein, CDR3 DNA. The D gene is left open where the match is weak. Clone size is stated in some rows and not others, as once, few, many or a class when expanded.

d_gene: .; v_gene: TRBV20-1; j_gene: TRBJ2-3; len: 15; abundance: once; CDR3aa: CSASTNHHSTDTQYF; CDR3nt: TGCAGTGCTAGTACTAACCACCATAGCACAGATACGCAGTATTTT
d_gene: TRBD2; v_gene: TRBV9; j_gene: TRBJ2-7; len: 15; abundance: .; CDR3aa: CASSVGAGGRLEQYF; CDR3nt: TGTGCCAGCAGCGTAGGTGCGGGAGGTAGACTCGAGCAGTACTTC
d_gene: .; v_gene: TRBV4-2; j_gene: TRBJ1-3; len: 15; abundance: .; CDR3aa: CASSQDPRSGNTIYF; CDR3nt: TGTGCCAGCAGCCAAGATCCCCGCTCTGGAAACACCATATATTTT
d_gene: .; v_gene: TRBV20-1; j_gene: TRBJ2-7; len: 11; abundance: few; CDR3aa: CSARSGFEQYF; CDR3nt: TGCAGTGCTAGGTCAGGGTTCGAGCAGTACTTC
d_gene: .; v_gene: TRBV6-5; j_gene: TRBJ2-3; len: 15; abundance: .; CDR3aa: CASSLRDFSTDTQYF; CDR3nt: TGTGCCAGCAGCCTCCGGGACTTTAGCACAGATACGCAGTATTTT
d_gene: TRBD2; v_gene: TRBV19; j_gene: TRBJ2-7; len: 17; abundance: once; CDR3aa: CASSIALAGARAGEQYF; CDR3nt: TGTGCCAGTAGTATAGCTCTAGCGGGAGCTCGGGCGGGGGAGCAGTACTTC
d_gene: TRBD2; v_gene: TRBV29-1; j_gene: TRBJ2-5; len: 14; abundance: .; CDR3aa: CSVLSGGAQETQYF; CDR3nt: TGCAGCGTTCTAAGCGGGGGAGCTCAAGAGACCCAGTACTTC
d_gene: .; v_gene: TRBV28; j_gene: TRBJ1-4; len: 15; abundance: .; CDR3aa: CASSFFAQGWEKLFF; CDR3nt: TGTGCCAGCAGTTTCTTCGCCCAGGGTTGGGAAAAACTGTTTTTT
d_gene: TRBD1; v_gene: TRBV19; j_gene: TRBJ1-2; len: 15; abundance: .; CDR3aa: CASSIQATGGFDYTF; CDR3nt: TGTGCCAGTAGTATCCAAGCGACAGGGGGATTTGACTACACCTTC
d_gene: .; v_gene: TRBV6-5; j_gene: TRBJ1-3; len: 15; abundance: .; CDR3aa: CASTTSTDSGNTIYF; CDR3nt: TGTGCCAGCACCACCTCGACAGACTCTGGAAACACCATATATTTT
d_gene: .; v_gene: TRBV21-1; j_gene: TRBJ1-6; len: 16; abundance: .; CDR3aa: CASSKPDRDPNSPLHF; CDR3nt: TGTGCCAGCAGCAAGCCTGACAGGGACCCTAATTCACCCCTCCACTTT
d_gene: .; v_gene: TRBV6-5; j_gene: TRBJ2-7; len: 12; abundance: .; CDR3aa: CASRLGGYEQYF; CDR3nt: TGTGCCAGCCGCCTGGGGGGCTACGAGCAGTACTTC
d_gene: TRBD2; v_gene: TRBV5-1; j_gene: TRBJ2-1; len: 18; abundance: .; CDR3aa: CASSKGLAGPPSYNEQFF; CDR3nt: TGCGCCAGCAGCAAGGGACTAGCGGGTCCTCCTTCCTACAATGAGCAGTTCTTC
d_gene: TRBD1; v_gene: TRBV9; j_gene: TRBJ2-2; len: 18; abundance: .; CDR3aa: CASSVGHRGRRVTGELFF; CDR3nt: TGTGCCAGCAGCGTAGGACACAGGGGGCGCCGGGTGACCGGGGAGCTGTTTTTT
d_gene: TRBD1; v_gene: TRBV24-1; j_gene: TRBJ1-2; len: 14; abundance: once; CDR3aa: CATSDSGTDYGYTF; CDR3nt: TGTGCCACCAGTGACTCCGGGACAGACTATGGCTACACCTTC
d_gene: TRBD1; v_gene: TRBV27; j_gene: TRBJ1-5; len: 16; abundance: .; CDR3aa: CASSLDGTGLFLSQHF; CDR3nt: TGTGCCAGCAGTTTAGATGGGACAGGGCTGTTTTTGTCCCAGCATTTT
d_gene: .; v_gene: TRBV5-3; j_gene: TRBJ1-5; len: 15; abundance: once; CDR3aa: CARSLESGGNQPQHF; CDR3nt: TGTGCCAGAAGCTTAGAATCAGGGGGCAATCAGCCCCAGCATTTT
d_gene: .; v_gene: TRBV4-1; j_gene: TRBJ1-5; len: 14; abundance: .; CDR3aa: CASSLRRGGQPQHF; CDR3nt: TGCGCCAGCAGCCTCAGGAGGGGAGGCCAGCCCCAGCATTTT
d_gene: .; v_gene: TRBV9; j_gene: TRBJ2-1; len: 13; abundance: .; CDR3aa: CASSVIPMSEQFF; CDR3nt: TGTGCCAGCAGCGTGATCCCCATGAGCGAGCAGTTCTTC
d_gene: TRBD1; v_gene: TRBV9; j_gene: TRBJ2-3; len: 16; abundance: .; CDR3aa: CASSGRDRGISDTQYF; CDR3nt: TGTGCCAGCAGCGGCAGGGACAGGGGGATCTCAGATACGCAGTATTTT
d_gene: .; v_gene: TRBV7-9; j_gene: TRBJ1-1; len: 13; abundance: .; CDR3aa: CASSLNPGTEAFF; CDR3nt: TGTGCCAGCAGCTTAAATCCAGGCACTGAAGCTTTCTTT
d_gene: .; v_gene: TRBV5-4; j_gene: TRBJ1-2; len: 16; abundance: .; CDR3aa: CASSLGGNRANYGYTF; CDR3nt: TGTGCCAGCAGCTTGGGTGGTAACAGGGCAAACTATGGCTACACCTTC
d_gene: .; v_gene: TRBV20-1; j_gene: TRBJ2-5; len: 15; abundance: .; CDR3aa: CSASSRLVSQETQYF; CDR3nt: TGCAGTGCTAGTTCGCGGCTAGTGTCCCAAGAGACCCAGTACTTC
d_gene: .; v_gene: TRBV19; j_gene: TRBJ1-2; len: 14; abundance: .; CDR3aa: CASSISAGLYGYTF; CDR3nt: TGTGCCAGTAGTATTTCGGCAGGGCTGTATGGCTACACCTTC
d_gene: TRBD1; v_gene: TRBV24-1; j_gene: TRBJ2-5; len: 16; abundance: .; CDR3aa: CATSDSRDRGKETQYF; CDR3nt: TGTGCCACCAGTGATTCACGGGACAGGGGAAAAGAGACCCAGTACTTC
d_gene: TRBD2; v_gene: TRBV24-1; j_gene: TRBJ2-3; len: 14; abundance: .; CDR3aa: CATSSGGEADTQYF; CDR3nt: TGTGCCACCAGTAGCGGGGGGGAAGCGGATACGCAGTATTTT
d_gene: .; v_gene: TRBV27; j_gene: TRBJ1-5; len: 14; abundance: .; CDR3aa: CASSPQGINQPQHF; CDR3nt: TGTGCCAGCAGTCCCCAGGGGATCAATCAGCCCCAGCATTTT
d_gene: TRBD2; v_gene: TRBV7-2; j_gene: TRBJ2-1; len: 16; abundance: .; CDR3aa: CASSLEGTSGYNEQFF; CDR3nt: TGTGCCAGCAGCTTAGAAGGGACTAGCGGTTACAATGAGCAGTTCTTC
d_gene: .; v_gene: TRBV19; j_gene: TRBJ1-2; len: 17; abundance: .; CDR3aa: CASSIPTPGHFNYGYTF; CDR3nt: TGTGCCAGTAGTATACCCACCCCGGGACATTTTAACTATGGCTACACCTTC
d_gene: TRBD1; v_gene: TRBV15; j_gene: TRBJ1-4; len: 16; abundance: .; CDR3aa: CATSNLETGVNEKLFF; CDR3nt: TGTGCCACCAGCAACTTAGAAACAGGGGTTAATGAAAAACTGTTTTTT
d_gene: .; v_gene: TRBV5-1; j_gene: TRBJ1-4; len: 15; abundance: .; CDR3aa: CASSLSGGTEEKLFF; CDR3nt: TGCGCCAGCAGCTTGTCGGGGGGGACGGAAGAAAAACTGTTTTTT
d_gene: .; v_gene: TRBV27; j_gene: TRBJ1-1; len: 15; abundance: .; CDR3aa: CASSLSARGNTEAFF; CDR3nt: TGTGCCAGCAGTTTATCTGCCAGGGGAAACACTGAAGCTTTCTTT
d_gene: TRBD1; v_gene: TRBV6-5; j_gene: TRBJ1-5; len: 13; abundance: few; CDR3aa: CASSSDRGQPQHF; CDR3nt: TGTGCCAGCAGTTCTGACAGGGGACAGCCCCAGCATTTT
d_gene: TRBD1; v_gene: TRBV5-1; j_gene: TRBJ1-4; len: 15; abundance: .; CDR3aa: CASSRPGTGYEKLFF; CDR3nt: TGCGCCAGCAGCCGTCCCGGGACAGGGTATGAAAAACTGTTTTTT
d_gene: .; v_gene: TRBV19; j_gene: TRBJ2-7; len: 14; abundance: few; CDR3aa: CATKTGRPPYEQYF; CDR3nt: TGTGCCACCAAGACAGGGAGGCCGCCCTACGAGCAGTACTTC
d_gene: .; v_gene: TRBV9; j_gene: TRBJ1-6; len: 14; abundance: .; CDR3aa: CASSATGSDSPLHF; CDR3nt: TGTGCCAGCAGCGCAACAGGGTCTGACTCACCCCTCCACTTT
d_gene: .; v_gene: TRBV7-9; j_gene: TRBJ2-7; len: 15; abundance: .; CDR3aa: CASSIPGQLPYEQYF; CDR3nt: TGTGCCAGCAGCATACCGGGTCAACTACCCTACGAGCAGTACTTC
d_gene: .; v_gene: TRBV2; j_gene: TRBJ2-6; len: 19; abundance: .; CDR3aa: CASSTLKSRPTPGANVLTF; CDR3nt: TGTGCCAGCAGCACACTAAAATCAAGACCAACCCCTGGGGCCAACGTCCTGACTTTC
d_gene: .; v_gene: TRBV7-8; j_gene: TRBJ2-3; len: 15; abundance: .; CDR3aa: CASSPQRGGQDTQYF; CDR3nt: TGTGCCAGCAGCCCCCAACGAGGAGGGCAAGATACGCAGTATTTT
d_gene: .; v_gene: TRBV6-5; j_gene: TRBJ2-3; len: 15; abundance: .; CDR3aa: CASKIQFFSTDTQYF; CDR3nt: TGTGCCAGTAAAATACAGTTCTTTAGCACAGATACGCAGTATTTT
d_gene: .; v_gene: TRBV10-3; j_gene: TRBJ2-7; len: 13; abundance: .; CDR3aa: CAISESVYYEQYF; CDR3nt: TGTGCCATCAGTGAGAGCGTTTACTACGAGCAGTACTTC
d_gene: .; v_gene: TRBV29-1; j_gene: TRBJ2-3; len: 14; abundance: .; CDR3aa: CSVRSRLNTDTQYF; CDR3nt: TGCAGCGTTCGTTCGAGGTTAAACACAGATACGCAGTATTTT
d_gene: .; v_gene: TRBV28; j_gene: TRBJ2-2; len: 13; abundance: .; CDR3aa: CASNRARTGELFF; CDR3nt: TGTGCCAGCAACCGAGCCAGGACCGGGGAGCTGTTTTTT
d_gene: .; v_gene: TRBV29-1; j_gene: TRBJ2-3; len: 12; abundance: .; CDR3aa: CSVVPGTDTQYF; CDR3nt: TGCAGCGTTGTCCCCGGGACAGATACGCAGTATTTT
d_gene: TRBD2; v_gene: TRBV7-8; j_gene: TRBJ2-7; len: 16; abundance: .; CDR3aa: CASHPRAGEPRGEQYF; CDR3nt: TGTGCCAGCCACCCCAGGGCGGGAGAGCCTCGTGGTGAGCAGTACTTC
d_gene: TRBD1; v_gene: TRBV18; j_gene: TRBJ1-1; len: 16; abundance: once; CDR3aa: CASSLTGTGGVNEAFF; CDR3nt: TGTGCCAGCTCACTAACCGGGACAGGGGGCGTTAATGAAGCTTTCTTT
d_gene: .; v_gene: TRBV29-1; j_gene: TRBJ1-1; len: 14; abundance: once; CDR3aa: CSVEVRAIDTEAFF; CDR3nt: TGCAGCGTTGAAGTCAGGGCAATAGACACTGAAGCTTTCTTT
d_gene: TRBD2; v_gene: TRBV6-5; j_gene: TRBJ2-5; len: 15; abundance: .; CDR3aa: CASSYSSGSGETQYF; CDR3nt: TGTGCCAGCAGTTACTCTAGCGGGAGCGGAGAGACCCAGTACTTC
d_gene: TRBD2; v_gene: TRBV14; j_gene: TRBJ2-5; len: 15; abundance: .; CDR3aa: CASSPIAGGWETQYF; CDR3nt: TGTGCCAGCAGCCCCATAGCGGGGGGCTGGGAGACCCAGTACTTC
d_gene: TRBD1; v_gene: TRBV6-8; j_gene: TRBJ1-4; len: 20; abundance: .; CDR3aa: CASSFHVDRGLGDTNEKLFF; CDR3nt: TGTGCCAGCAGCTTCCACGTAGACAGGGGGCTGGGTGACACTAATGAAAAACTGTTTTTT
d_gene: .; v_gene: TRBV19; j_gene: TRBJ1-5; len: 16; abundance: .; CDR3aa: CASSIGAGNFNQPQHF; CDR3nt: TGTGCCAGTAGTATAGGGGCAGGGAATTTCAATCAGCCCCAGCATTTT
d_gene: TRBD2; v_gene: TRBV5-4; j_gene: TRBJ2-1; len: 15; abundance: .; CDR3aa: CASRFSGSPYNEQFF; CDR3nt: TGTGCCAGCAGATTTAGCGGGAGTCCGTACAATGAGCAGTTCTTC
d_gene: .; v_gene: TRBV5-4; j_gene: TRBJ1-6; len: 15; abundance: .; CDR3aa: CASSFLSGGNSPLHF; CDR3nt: TGTGCCAGCAGCTTTTTGTCGGGGGGAAATTCACCCCTCCACTTT